This T cell receptor (beta chain) was obtained from a study of post-analysis software for immune sequencing data. With respect to this clonotype: Its antigen is unknown.

Sequencing libraries made from TCR beta cDNA carried unique molecular identifiers. Via MiXCR, TCRdb re-called the PCR reads, giving one row per CDR3 protein. The table has about half a million distinct CDR3 sequences, under 40% seen once; the top ten hold 4.5% to 7.5%. Study-wide results and caveats: Compared with controls, patients showed significantly lower normalized Chao1 diversity.

The sequenced sample was blood. The sequence was obtained from a girl under 18 with multiple sclerosis.

CDR3 nucleotide sequence: TGCGCCAGCAGCTCGGGACTAGTTTTGGAGACCCAGTACTTC. Encoded protein: CASSSGLVLETQYF. V usage is TRBV5-1 and J usage is TRBJ2-5; 8 positions agree with TRBD2. Looked up from germline, CDR1 is SGHRS and CDR2 is YFSETQ. This CDR3 spans 14 amino acids. The V gene end was trimmed by 3 bases and the J gene end by 5 bases; junction bases not matched to a gene: 6.